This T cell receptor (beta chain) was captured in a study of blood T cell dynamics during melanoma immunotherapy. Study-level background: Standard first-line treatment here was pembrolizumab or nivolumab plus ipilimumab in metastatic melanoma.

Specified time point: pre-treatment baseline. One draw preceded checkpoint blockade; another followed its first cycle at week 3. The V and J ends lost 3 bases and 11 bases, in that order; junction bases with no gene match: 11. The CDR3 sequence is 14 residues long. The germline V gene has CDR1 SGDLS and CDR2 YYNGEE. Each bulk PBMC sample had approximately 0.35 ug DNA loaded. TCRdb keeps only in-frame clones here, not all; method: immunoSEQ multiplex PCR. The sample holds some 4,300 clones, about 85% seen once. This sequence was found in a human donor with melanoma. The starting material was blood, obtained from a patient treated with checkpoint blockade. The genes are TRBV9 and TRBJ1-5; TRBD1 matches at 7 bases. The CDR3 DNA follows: TGTGCCAGCAGCGCTTTTACTCAGGGGGGAGCCCAGCATTTT. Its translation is CASSAFTQGGAQHF.